Below, 9 T cell receptor beta chains from the same sample are listed, as sequenced in a study of shared clonotypes between healthy human individuals. The method was immunoSEQ multiplex PCR; TCRdb's version includes in-frame clones alone and lacks a portion of them. The table has 950,000 to 1,300,000 clones, 75% seen once. What was sequenced was memory CD4+ T cells sorted from blood. Subset noted: CD45RA-negative fraction. The receptors were gathered from a man younger than 35 in good health.

J is TRBJ2-5 and V is TRBV6-5; D is perhaps TRBD1 (5 bases). Deletions cut 7 bases from V and 5 bases from J, with 17 bases between. This CDR3 has 14 residues. Per germline, CDR1 MNHEY and CDR2 SVGAGI. CDR3 amino acids: CASTRGTAGETQYF. The DNA of the CDR3 is TGTGCCAGCACCCGAGGTACAGCAGGGGAGACCCAGTACTTC.

In this sample, this clone turned up a few times. This rearrangement joins TRBV4-3 to TRBJ2-2; the D gene could be TRBD1 or TRBD2 (5 bases each). V was cut by 4 bases and J by 5 bases, with 11 bases left in between. The CDR3 has 14 amino acids. Germline V gene sequence: CDR1 LGHNA, CDR2 YSLEER. In DNA, the CDR3 is TGCGCCAGCAGCCGAGGAGAGGGGACCGGGGAGCTGTTTTTT. Protein sequence: CASSRGEGTGELFF.

The chain employs TRBV7-2 and TRBJ1-5, with D unresolved. Trimming shortened V by 2 bases and J by 1 base, and 6 bases separated the two germline ends. The CDR3 loop spans 14 amino acids. Germline assignment: CDR1 SGHTA and CDR2 FQGNSA. This CDR3 reads CASSLKGSNQPQHF. The CDR3 DNA sequence: TGTGCCAGCAGCTTAAAAGGCAGCAATCAGCCCCAGCATTTT.

The chain joins TRBV10-3 to TRBJ2-7, with 10 bases aligning to TRBD1. This CDR3 comprises 17 residues. J lost 0 bases, V lost 0 bases, and 5 bases had no gene match. CDR1 and CDR2 (germline): ENHRY, SYGVKD. CDR3 bases: TGTGCCATCAGTGAGTCGTCCCGGACAGGGGGCTCCTACGAGCAGTACTTC. Amino acid sequence: CAISESSRTGGSYEQYF.

The chain couples TRBV6-6 to TRBJ2-2, with TRBD1 identical over 8 bases. Trimming at V came to 6 bases and at J to 7 bases, leaving 7 bases not matched to a gene. In germline, CDR1 is MNHNY, CDR2 SVGAGI (reference sequence). The CDR3 is 14 amino acids. In DNA form, the CDR3 reads TGTGCCAGCAGCCGGACAGGGTCTGACGGGGAGCTGTTTTTT. Protein product: CASSRTGSDGELFF.

The rearrangement links TRBV5-5 to TRBJ2-7, with a tentative D call TRBD2 (8 bases). V lost 5 bases, J lost 4 bases, and 19 bases lay in between. Germline V gene sequence: CDR1 SGHKS, CDR2 YYEKEE (reference sequence). The CDR3 has 15 amino acids. CDR3 in amino acids: CASSREGDRAYEQYF. The CDR3 region has the DNA TGTGCCAGCAGTCGGGAGGGCGACAGGGCGTACGAGCAGTACTTC.

The V call is TRBV18, the J call TRBJ1-5; D is undetermined. Germline V gives CDR1 KGHSH, CDR2 LQKENI. This CDR3 is 13 amino acids long. V was trimmed by 6 bases and J by 11 bases, leaving 17 bases between them. The CDR3 sequence: CASSGIPVGTQHF. In DNA form, the CDR3 reads TGTGCCAGCTCCGGTATTCCTGTCGGGACCCAGCATTTT.

V gene TRBV6-4 combines with J gene TRBJ1-1, with 9 nucleotides matching TRBD1. This CDR3 is built from 18 residues. J was trimmed by 1 base and V by 0 bases; bases with no gene match: 9. In germline, CDR1 is MRHNA, CDR2 SNTAGT. CDR3 loop: CASSDSRGGQGWNTEAFF. The CDR3 nucleotides read TGTGCCAGCAGTGACTCTCGGGGGGGACAGGGCTGGAACACTGAAGCTTTCTTT.

The chain couples TRBV5-1 to TRBJ2-7; TRBD1 aligns across 7 bases. With V trimmed by 4 bases and J by 4 bases, 2 bases remained unmatched. Germline loops: CDR1 SGHRS, CDR2 YFSETQ. The CDR3 covers 12 residues. For the CDR3, the DNA is TGCGCCAGCAGCACGACAGGGTACGAGCAGTACTTC. As protein: CASSTTGYEQYF.